This T cell receptor (beta chain) was retrieved from a study of shared clonotypes between healthy human individuals. Subsets obtained from CD4+ cells comprised CD45RA+ naive and CD45RA-negative memory cells. Evenly divided among several immunoSEQ plates was the genomic DNA of each subset. Libraries were prepared by immunoSEQ multiplex PCR; TCRdb keeps only in-frame clonotypes and omits some of them. The data hold under 1,100,000 clones, with under 80% observed a single time. The CDR3 is 20 amino acids. Sequences were obtained from memory CD4+ T cells sorted from blood. Regarding subset: CD45RA-negative fraction. The chain combines TRBV21-1 with TRBJ2-1; no check of the table's D call, TRBD1, against the DNA was made. TRBV21-1 is a pseudogene. This receptor was obtained from a man between 18 and 29 years old in good health. CDR3 sequence reads: CASSKAQGQGSLSSYNEQFF. CDR3 DNA sequence: TGTGCCAGCAGCAAAGCGCAAGGACAGGGGTCCCTAAGCTCCTACAATGAGCAGTTCTTC.